The clone carrying this TCR beta chain has ten or more counts. The entry originates in a study of spatial heterogeneity in lung cancer. The germline CDR1 and CDR2 sequences are MNHEY and SVGEGT. Between the trimmed V and J ends, which lost 6 bases and 3 bases, there was a span of 9 bases. This CDR3 has 12 amino acids. The time point was: sample taken at primary tumor resection. TCRdb independently ran MiXCR on the 5' RACE reads; one entry per CDR3 protein. This table has about 13,000 distinct CDR3 sequences, 3.5% to 4% appearing once. Source: PBMCs, taken at surgery. This chain links TRBV6-2 or TRBV6-3 with TRBJ2-7; D unresolved. The TCR comes from a male donor with early-stage non-small cell lung cancer. The CDR3 loop reads CASRDDLYEQYF. The CDR3 coding sequence is TGTGCCAGCAGGGACGATCTCTACGAGCAGTACTTC.